This T cell receptor beta chain was sequenced during a study of CD8+CD57+ T cells in acquired aplastic anemia. Across the study: Sorted CD4+ and CD8+ cells yielded roughly 3.2 ug of DNA on average.

Germline-derived CDR1 and CDR2 are DFQATT and SNEGSKA (reference sequence). The CDR3 is 13 residues long. Trimming took 0 bases from V and 9 from J, leaving 9 bases between them. Regarding the study as a whole: Patients and controls shared twenty-nine CD8+ CDR3 sequences, highly expressed in patients.

Patients chosen for sequencing had CD8+CD57+ cells that had expanded, as shown by flow cytometry. Acquired aplastic anemia of severe grade affected all patients. In regard to this clonotype: Its matching antigen is unknown.

The template used for profiling TCR beta VDJ and CDR3 was genomic DNA. One entry per CDR3 protein, called by TCRdb with MiXCR from the reads. Found here are roughly 280,000 distinct CDR3 sequences, under 65% of them singletons; the top ten hold around 1.2%. The sequence came from a human donor with aplastic anemia. The rearrangement links TRBV20-1 to TRBJ1-6; D is ambiguous. Sequenced input: sorted CD4+, CD8+, or CD8+CD57+ T cells (not recorded which) from PBMCs. The DNA of the CDR3 is TGCAGTGCTAGAGATTTTGAGGTTTCACCCCTCCACTTT. Its translation: CSARDFEVSPLHF.